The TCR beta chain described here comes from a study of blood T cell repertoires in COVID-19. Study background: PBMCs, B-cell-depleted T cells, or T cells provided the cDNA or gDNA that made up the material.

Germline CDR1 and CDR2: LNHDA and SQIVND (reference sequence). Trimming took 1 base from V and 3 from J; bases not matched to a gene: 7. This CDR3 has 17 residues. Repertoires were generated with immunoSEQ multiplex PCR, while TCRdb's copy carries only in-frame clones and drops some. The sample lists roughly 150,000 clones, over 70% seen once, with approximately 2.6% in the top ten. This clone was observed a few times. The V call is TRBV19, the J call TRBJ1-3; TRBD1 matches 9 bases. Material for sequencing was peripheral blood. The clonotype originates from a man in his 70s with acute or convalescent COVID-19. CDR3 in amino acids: CASSIGTGATFGNTIYF. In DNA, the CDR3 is TGTGCCAGTAGTATAGGGACAGGGGCGACATTTGGAAACACCATATATTTT.